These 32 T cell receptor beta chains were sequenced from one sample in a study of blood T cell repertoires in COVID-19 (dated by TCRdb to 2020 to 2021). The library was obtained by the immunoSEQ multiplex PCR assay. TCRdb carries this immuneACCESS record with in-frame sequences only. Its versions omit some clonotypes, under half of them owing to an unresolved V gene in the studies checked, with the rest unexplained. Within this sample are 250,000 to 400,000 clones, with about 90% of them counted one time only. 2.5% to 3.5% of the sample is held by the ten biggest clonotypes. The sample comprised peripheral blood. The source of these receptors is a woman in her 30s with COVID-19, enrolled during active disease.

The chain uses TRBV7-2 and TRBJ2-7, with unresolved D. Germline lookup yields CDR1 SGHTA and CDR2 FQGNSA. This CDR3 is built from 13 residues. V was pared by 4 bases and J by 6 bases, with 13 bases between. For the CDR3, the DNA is TGTGCCAGCAGCTCTTCCTCGTATTCCGAGCAGTACTTC. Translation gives CASSSSSYSEQYF.

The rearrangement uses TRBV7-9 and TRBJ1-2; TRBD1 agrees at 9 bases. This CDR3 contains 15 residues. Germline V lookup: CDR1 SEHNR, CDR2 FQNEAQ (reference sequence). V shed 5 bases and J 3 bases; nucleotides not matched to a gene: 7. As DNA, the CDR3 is TGTGCCAGCAGCCTCCAACAGGGGGCGGACTATGGCTACACCTTC. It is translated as CASSLQQGADYGYTF.

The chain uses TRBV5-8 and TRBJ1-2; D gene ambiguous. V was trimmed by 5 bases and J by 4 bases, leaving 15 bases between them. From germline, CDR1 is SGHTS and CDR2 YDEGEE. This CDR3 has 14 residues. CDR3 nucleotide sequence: TGTGCCAGCAGGAACACCTCCGCCACCTATGGCTACACCTTC. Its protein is CASRNTSATYGYTF.

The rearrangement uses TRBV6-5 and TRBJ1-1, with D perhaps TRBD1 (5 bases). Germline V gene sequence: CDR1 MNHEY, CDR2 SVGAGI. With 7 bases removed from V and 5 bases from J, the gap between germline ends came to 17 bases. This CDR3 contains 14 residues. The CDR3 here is CASIKIHGGTEAFF. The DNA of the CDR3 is TGTGCCAGCATTAAAATCCATGGGGGGACTGAAGCTTTCTTT.

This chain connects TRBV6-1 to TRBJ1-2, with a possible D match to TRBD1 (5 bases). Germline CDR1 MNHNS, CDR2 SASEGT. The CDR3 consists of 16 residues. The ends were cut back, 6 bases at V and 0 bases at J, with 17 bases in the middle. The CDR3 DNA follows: TGTGCCAGCAGCGAACAAGCCAGGGTTCCTAACTATGGCTACACCTTC. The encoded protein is CASSEQARVPNYGYTF.

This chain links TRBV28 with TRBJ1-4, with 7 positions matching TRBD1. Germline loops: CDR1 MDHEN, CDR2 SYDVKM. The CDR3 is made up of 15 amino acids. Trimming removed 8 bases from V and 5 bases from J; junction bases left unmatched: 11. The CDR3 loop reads CASGDPGQLNEKLFF. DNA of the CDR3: TGTGCCAGCGGGGATCCGGGACAGCTGAATGAAAAACTGTTTTTT.

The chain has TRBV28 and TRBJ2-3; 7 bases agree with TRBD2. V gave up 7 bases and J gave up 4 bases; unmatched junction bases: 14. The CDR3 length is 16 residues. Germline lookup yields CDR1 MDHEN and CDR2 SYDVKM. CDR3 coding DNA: TGTGCCAGCACCCCTGGTGGGAGGGGTAAGGCAGATACGCAGTATTTT. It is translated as CASTPGGRGKADTQYF. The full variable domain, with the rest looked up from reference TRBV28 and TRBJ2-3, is DVKVTQSSRYLVKRTGEKVFLECVQDMDHENMFWYRQDPGLGLRLIYFSYDVKMKEKGDIPEGYSVSREKKERFSLILESASTNQTSMYLCASTPGGRGKADTQYFGPGTRLTVL.

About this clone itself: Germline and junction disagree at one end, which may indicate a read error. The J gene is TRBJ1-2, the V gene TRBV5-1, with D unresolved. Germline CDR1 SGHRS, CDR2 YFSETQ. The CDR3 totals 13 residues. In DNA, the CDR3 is TGCGCCAGCAGCTTGGAGGCCGGAGGAGAAATAAAGTTC. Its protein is CASSLEAGGEIKF.

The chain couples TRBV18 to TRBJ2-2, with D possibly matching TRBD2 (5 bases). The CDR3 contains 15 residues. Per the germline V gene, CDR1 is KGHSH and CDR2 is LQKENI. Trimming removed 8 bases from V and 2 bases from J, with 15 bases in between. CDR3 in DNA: TGTGCCAGCGCAATTCGGACTGATAACACCGGGGAGCTGTTTTTT. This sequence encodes CASAIRTDNTGELFF. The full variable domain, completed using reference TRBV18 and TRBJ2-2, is NAGVMQNPRHLVRRRGQEARLRCSPMKGHSHVYWYRQLPEEGLKFMVYLQKENIIDESGMPKERFSAEFPKEGPSILRIQQVVRGDSAAYFCASAIRTDNTGELFFGEGSRLTVL.

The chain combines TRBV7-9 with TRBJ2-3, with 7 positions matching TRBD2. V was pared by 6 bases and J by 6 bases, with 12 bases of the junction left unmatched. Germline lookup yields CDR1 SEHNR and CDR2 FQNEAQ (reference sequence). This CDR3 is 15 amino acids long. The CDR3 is CASRPLTSAADTQYF. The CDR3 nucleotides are TGTGCCAGCAGACCCCTAACTAGCGCGGCCGATACGCAGTATTTT. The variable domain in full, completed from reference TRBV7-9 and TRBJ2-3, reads DTGVSQNPRHKITKRGQNVTFRCDPISEHNRLYWYRQTLGQGPEFLTYFQNEAQLEKSRLLSDRFSAERPKGSFSTLEIQRTEQGDSAMYLCASRPLTSAADTQYFGPGTRLTVL.

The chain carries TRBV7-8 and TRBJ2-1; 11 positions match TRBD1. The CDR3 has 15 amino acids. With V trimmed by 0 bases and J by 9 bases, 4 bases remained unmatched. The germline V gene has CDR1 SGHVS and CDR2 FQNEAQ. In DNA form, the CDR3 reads TGTGCCAGCAGCTTAGCGGGACAGGGGGACATTGAGCAGTTCTTC. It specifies CASSLAGQGDIEQFF.

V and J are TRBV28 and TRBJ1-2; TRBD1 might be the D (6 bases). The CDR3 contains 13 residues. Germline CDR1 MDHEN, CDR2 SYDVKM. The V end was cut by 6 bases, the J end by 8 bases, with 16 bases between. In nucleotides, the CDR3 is TGTGCCAGCAGCCCCCCGGGGGGCGTAGGCTACACCTTC. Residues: CASSPPGGVGYTF.

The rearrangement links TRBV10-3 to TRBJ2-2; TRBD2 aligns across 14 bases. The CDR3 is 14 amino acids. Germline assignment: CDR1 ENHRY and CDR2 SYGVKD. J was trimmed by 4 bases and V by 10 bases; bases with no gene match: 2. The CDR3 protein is CATGLAGGTGELFF. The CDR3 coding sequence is TGTGCCACCGGACTAGCGGGAGGCACCGGGGAGCTGTTTTTT.

For the CDR3, the DNA is TGTGCCACCAGCAGAGCGGGACAGGGGGGCTGGGACGAGCAGTACTTC. This translates into CATSRAGQGGWDEQYF. This chain uses TRBV15 with TRBJ2-7, with 11 bases aligning to TRBD1. CDR1 is LNHNV, CDR2 YYDKDF, per germline (reference sequence). Trimming took 1 base from V and 5 from J; bases not matched to a gene: 7. This CDR3 region has 16 residues.

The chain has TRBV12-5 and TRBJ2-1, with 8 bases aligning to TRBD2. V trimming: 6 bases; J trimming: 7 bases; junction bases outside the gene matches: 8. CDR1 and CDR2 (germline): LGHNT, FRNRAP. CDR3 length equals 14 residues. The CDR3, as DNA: TGTGCTAGTGGAATGACTAGCGATCGGAATGAGCAGTTCTTC. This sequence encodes CASGMTSDRNEQFF.

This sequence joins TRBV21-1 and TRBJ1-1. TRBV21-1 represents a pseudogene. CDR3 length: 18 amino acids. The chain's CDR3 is CASRVRFPNSRTPTEAFF. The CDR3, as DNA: TGTGCCAGCCGCGTACGATTTCCAAATTCCCGAACCCCCACTGAAGCTTTCTTT.

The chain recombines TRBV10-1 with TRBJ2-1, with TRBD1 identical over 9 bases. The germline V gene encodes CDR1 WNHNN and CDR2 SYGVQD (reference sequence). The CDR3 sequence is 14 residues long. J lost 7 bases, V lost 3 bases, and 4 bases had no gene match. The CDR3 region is CASSEGTGRNEQFF. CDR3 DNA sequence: TGCGCCAGCAGTGAAGGGACAGGGAGAAATGAGCAGTTCTTC.

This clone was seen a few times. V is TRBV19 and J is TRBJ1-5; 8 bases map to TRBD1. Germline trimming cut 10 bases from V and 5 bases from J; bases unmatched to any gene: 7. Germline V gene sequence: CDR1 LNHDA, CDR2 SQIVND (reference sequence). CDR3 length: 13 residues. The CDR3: CATNQGAYQPQHF. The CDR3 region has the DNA TGTGCCACAAACCAGGGGGCATATCAGCCCCAGCATTTT. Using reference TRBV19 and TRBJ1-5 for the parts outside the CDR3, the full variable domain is DGGITQSPKYLFRKEGQNVTLSCEQNLNHDAMYWYRQDPGQGLRLIYYSQIVNDFQKGDIAEGYSVSREKKESFPLTVTSAQKNPTAFYLCATNQGAYQPQHFGDGTRLSIL.

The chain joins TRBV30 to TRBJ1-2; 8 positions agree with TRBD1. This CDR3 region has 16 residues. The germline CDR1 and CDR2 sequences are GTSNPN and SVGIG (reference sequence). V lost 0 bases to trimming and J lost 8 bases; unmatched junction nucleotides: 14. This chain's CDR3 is CAWSVLQGRTGKGYTF. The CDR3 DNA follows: TGTGCCTGGAGTGTACTCCAGGGCAGGACAGGGAAAGGCTACACCTTC. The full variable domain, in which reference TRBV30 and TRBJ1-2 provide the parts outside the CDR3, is SQTIHQWPATLVQPVGSPLSLECTVEGTSNPNLYWYRQAAGRGLQLLFYSVGIGQISSEVPQNLSASRPQDRQFILSSKKLLLSDSGFYLCAWSVLQGRTGKGYTFGSGTRLTVV.

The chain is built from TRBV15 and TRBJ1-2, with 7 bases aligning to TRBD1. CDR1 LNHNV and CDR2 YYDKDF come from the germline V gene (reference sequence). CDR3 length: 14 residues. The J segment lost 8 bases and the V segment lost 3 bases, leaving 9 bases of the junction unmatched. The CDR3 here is CATSSSLGGSGYTF. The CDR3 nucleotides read TGTGCCACCAGCAGTTCTTTAGGGGGCTCGGGCTACACCTTC. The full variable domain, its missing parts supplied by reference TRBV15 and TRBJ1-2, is DAMVIQNPRYQVTQFGKPVTLSCSQTLNHNVMYWYQQKSSQAPKLLFHYYDKDFNNEADTPDNFQSRRPNTSFCFLDIRSPGLGDTAMYLCATSSSLGGSGYTFGSGTRLTVV.

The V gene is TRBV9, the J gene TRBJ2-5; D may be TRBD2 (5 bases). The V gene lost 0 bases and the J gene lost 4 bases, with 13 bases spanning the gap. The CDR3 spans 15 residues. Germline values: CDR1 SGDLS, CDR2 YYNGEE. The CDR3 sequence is CASSVDSSLRETQYF. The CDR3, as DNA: TGTGCCAGCAGCGTAGATTCTAGCCTCCGAGAGACCCAGTACTTC.

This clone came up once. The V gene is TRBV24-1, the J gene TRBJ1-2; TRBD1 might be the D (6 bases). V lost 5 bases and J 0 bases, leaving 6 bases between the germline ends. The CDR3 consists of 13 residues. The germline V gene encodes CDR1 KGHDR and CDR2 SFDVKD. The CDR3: CATSGDTNYGYTF. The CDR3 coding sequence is TGTGCCACCAGTGGGGACACTAACTATGGCTACACCTTC.

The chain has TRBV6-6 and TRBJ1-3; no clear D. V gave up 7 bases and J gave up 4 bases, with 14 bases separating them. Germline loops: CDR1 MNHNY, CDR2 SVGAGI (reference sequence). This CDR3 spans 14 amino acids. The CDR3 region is CASIDDTSGNTIYF. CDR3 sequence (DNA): TGTGCCAGCATTGACGACACTTCCGGAAACACCATATATTTT.

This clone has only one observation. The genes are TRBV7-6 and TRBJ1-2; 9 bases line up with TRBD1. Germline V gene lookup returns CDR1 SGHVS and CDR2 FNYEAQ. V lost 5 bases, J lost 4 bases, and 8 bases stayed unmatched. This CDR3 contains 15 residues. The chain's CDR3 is CASSLGQGEVYGYTF. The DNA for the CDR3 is TGTGCCAGCAGCCTGGGACAGGGCGAAGTCTATGGCTACACCTTC. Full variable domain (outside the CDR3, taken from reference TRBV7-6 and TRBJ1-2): GAGVSQSPRYKVTKRGQDVALRCDPISGHVSLYWYRQALGQGPEFLTYFNYEAQQDKSGLPNDRFSAERPEGSISTLTIQRTEQRDSAMYRCASSLGQGEVYGYTFGSGTRLTVV.

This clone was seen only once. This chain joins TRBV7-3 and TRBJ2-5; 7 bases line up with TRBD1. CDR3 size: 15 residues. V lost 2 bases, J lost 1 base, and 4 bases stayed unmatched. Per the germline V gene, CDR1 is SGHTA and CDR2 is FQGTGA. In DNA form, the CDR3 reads TGTGCCAGCAGCTTACAGGGGGAGCCCCAAGAGACCCAGTACTTC. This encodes CASSLQGEPQETQYF.

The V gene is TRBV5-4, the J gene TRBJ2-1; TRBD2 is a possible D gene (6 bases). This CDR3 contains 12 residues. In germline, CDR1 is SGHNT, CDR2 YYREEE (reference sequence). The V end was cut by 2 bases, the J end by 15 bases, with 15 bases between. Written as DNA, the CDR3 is TGTGCCAGCAGCTTATCCGGGGGAAATCGGTTCTTC. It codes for CASSLSGGNRFF.

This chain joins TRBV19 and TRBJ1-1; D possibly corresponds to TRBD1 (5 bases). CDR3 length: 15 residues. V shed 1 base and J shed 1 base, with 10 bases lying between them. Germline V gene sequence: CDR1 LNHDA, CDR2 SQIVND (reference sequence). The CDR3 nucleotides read TGTGCCAGTAGTATAGCAGGGCAGCCGAACACTGAAGCTTTCTTT. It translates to CASSIAGQPNTEAFF. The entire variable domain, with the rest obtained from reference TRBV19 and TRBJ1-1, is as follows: DGGITQSPKYLFRKEGQNVTLSCEQNLNHDAMYWYRQDPGQGLRLIYYSQIVNDFQKGDIAEGYSVSREKKESFPLTVTSAQKNPTAFYLCASSIAGQPNTEAFFGQGTRLTVV.

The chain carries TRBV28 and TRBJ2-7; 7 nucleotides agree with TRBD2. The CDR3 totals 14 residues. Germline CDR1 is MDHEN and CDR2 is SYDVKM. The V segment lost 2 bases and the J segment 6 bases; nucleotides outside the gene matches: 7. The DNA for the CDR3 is TGTGCCAGCAGTTTAGCGGGAGTTATGGTCGAGCAGTACTTC. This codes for CASSLAGVMVEQYF.

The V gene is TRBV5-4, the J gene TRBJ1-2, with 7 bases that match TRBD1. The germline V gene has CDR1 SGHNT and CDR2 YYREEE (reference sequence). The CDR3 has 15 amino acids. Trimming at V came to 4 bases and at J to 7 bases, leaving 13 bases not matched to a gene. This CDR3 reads CASSLPGQRLTGYTF. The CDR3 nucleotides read TGTGCCAGCAGCCTACCGGGACAGAGGCTAACTGGCTACACCTTC. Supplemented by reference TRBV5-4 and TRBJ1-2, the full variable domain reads ETGVTQSPTHLIKTRGQQVTLRCSSQSGHNTVSWYQQALGQGPQFIFQYYREEENGRGNFPPRFSGLQFPNYSSELNVNALELDDSALYLCASSLPGQRLTGYTFGSGTRLTVV.

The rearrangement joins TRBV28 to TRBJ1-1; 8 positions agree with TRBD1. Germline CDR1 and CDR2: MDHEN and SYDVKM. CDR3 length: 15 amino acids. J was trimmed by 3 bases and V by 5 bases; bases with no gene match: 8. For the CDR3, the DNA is TGTGCCAGCAGTCCGTGGACAGGGCAAGACACTGAAGCTTTCTTT. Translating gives CASSPWTGQDTEAFF.

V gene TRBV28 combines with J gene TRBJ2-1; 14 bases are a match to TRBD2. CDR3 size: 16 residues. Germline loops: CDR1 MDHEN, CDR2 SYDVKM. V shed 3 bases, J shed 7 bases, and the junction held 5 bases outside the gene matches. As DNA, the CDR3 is TGTGCCAGCAGTTTGGGACTAGCGGGAGTGACGAATGAGCAGTTCTTC. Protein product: CASSLGLAGVTNEQFF.

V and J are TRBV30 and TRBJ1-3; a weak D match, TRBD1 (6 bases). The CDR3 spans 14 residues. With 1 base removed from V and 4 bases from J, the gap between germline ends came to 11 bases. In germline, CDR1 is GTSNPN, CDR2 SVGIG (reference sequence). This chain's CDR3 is CAWSEGDKGNTIYF. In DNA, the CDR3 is TGTGCCTGGAGTGAGGGGGACAAAGGAAACACCATATATTTT.